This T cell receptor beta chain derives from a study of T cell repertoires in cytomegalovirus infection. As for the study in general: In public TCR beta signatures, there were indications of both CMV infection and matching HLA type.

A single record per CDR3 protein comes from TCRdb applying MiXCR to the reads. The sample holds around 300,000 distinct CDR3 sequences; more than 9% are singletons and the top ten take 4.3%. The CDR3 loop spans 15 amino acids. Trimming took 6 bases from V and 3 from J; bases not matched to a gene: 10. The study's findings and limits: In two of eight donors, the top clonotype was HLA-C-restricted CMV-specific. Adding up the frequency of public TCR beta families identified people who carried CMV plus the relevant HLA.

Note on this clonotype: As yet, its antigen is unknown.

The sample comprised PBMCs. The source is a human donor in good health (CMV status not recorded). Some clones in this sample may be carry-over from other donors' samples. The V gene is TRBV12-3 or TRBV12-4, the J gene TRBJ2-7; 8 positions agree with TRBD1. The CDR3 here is CASSHTQGGGYEQYF. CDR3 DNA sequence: TGTGCCAGCAGCCATACACAGGGGGGAGGCTACGAGCAGTACTTC.